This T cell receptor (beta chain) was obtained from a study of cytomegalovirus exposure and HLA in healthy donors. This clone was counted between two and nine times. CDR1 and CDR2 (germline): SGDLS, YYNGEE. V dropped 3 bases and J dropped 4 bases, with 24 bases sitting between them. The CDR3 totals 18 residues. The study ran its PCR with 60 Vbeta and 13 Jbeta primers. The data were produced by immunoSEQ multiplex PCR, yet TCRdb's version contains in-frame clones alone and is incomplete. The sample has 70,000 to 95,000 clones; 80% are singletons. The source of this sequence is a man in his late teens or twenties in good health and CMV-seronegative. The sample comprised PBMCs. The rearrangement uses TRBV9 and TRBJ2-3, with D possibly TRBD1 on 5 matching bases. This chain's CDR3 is CASSASGWGTGRSDTQYF. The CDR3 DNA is TGTGCCAGCAGCGCCTCCGGATGGGGCACTGGAAGGTCAGATACGCAGTATTTT.